Listed here are 15 T cell receptor beta chains from one sample, sequenced in a study of radiation and T cells in renal cell carcinoma. Time point indicated: baseline pretreatment blood. This sample's treatment: 15 Gy SBRT to primary tumor, nephrectomy 4 weeks later. The protocol was immunoSEQ multiplex PCR, while the TCRdb copy is restricted to in-frame clones and leaves out a portion. The sample yields 85,000 to 100,000 clones, approximately 86% seen once. The sample in question was blood, obtained from a patient whose treatment included radiotherapy and nephrectomy. The receptors were gathered from a man aged 45-65 years with renal cell carcinoma.

To note about this clone: One end of the junction is discordant with germline, which a read error may explain. The rearrangement uses TRBV19 and TRBJ2-7; a weak D match, TRBD2 (5 bases). The CDR3 consists of 15 residues. Germline assignment: CDR1 LNHDA and CDR2 SQIVND (reference sequence). This CDR3 is CASLVHRPDKVGEGF. The CDR3 DNA reads TGTGCCAGCCTCGTACATAGACCCGACAAAGTAGGCGAGGGCTTC. Filled out from reference TRBV19 and TRBJ2-7, the complete variable domain reads DGGITQSPKYLFRKEGQNVTLSCEQNLNHDAMYWYRQDPGQGLRLIYYSQIVNDFQKGDIAEGYSVSREKKESFPLTVTSAQKNPTAFYLCASLVHRPDKVGEGFGPGTRLTVT.

The V call is TRBV28, the J call TRBJ1-2; D is unresolved. The CDR3 runs to 19 residues. Germline V gives CDR1 MDHEN, CDR2 SYDVKM. Deletions cut 6 bases from V and 7 bases from J, with 33 bases between. The CDR3 DNA follows: TGTGCCAGCAGAAGTCGTATGGGTCCGTCCTCCAAGAGTATGGGTGGCTACACCTTC. It is translated as CASRSRMGPSSKSMGGYTF.

The chain recombines TRBV21-1 with TRBJ1-5. TRBV21-1 is designated a pseudogene. The CDR3 is made up of 13 amino acids. The CDR3: CASSQSPHGPQHF. The CDR3, as DNA: TGTGCCAGCAGCCAATCCCCCCACGGGCCCCAGCATTTT.

J is TRBJ1-5 and V is TRBV5-1, with a tentative D call TRBD1 (5 bases). The CDR3 sequence is 15 residues long. CDR1 and CDR2 (germline): SGHRS, YFSETQ. V lost 4 bases, J lost 6 bases, and 17 bases lay in between. The CDR3 reads CASSLSGGAAQPQHF. The CDR3 nucleotides read TGCGCCAGCAGCCTGTCGGGAGGGGCGGCTCAGCCCCAGCATTTT.

V is TRBV28 and J is TRBJ1-1; 8 bases align to TRBD1. The CDR3 extends over 15 amino acids. The germline CDR1 and CDR2 sequences are MDHEN and SYDVKM. Trimming took 1 base from V and 4 from J; bases not matched to a gene: 5. Here the CDR3 DNA reads TGTGCCAGCAGTTTATCCCGGACAGGGTTCACTGAAGCTTTCTTT. It codes for CASSLSRTGFTEAFF.

The chain is built from TRBV30 and TRBJ2-3; tentatively, D is TRBD2 (6 bases). V lost 0 bases and J lost 8, with 15 bases in between. This CDR3 comprises 14 residues. Germline loops: CDR1 GTSNPN, CDR2 SVGIG (reference sequence). CDR3 bases: TGTGCCTGGAGTGTCGCGCCACTAGCTGGTACGCAGTATTTT. Encoded protein: CAWSVAPLAGTQYF.

This chain links TRBV2 with TRBJ2-2, with D hard to call. The length of the CDR3 is 14 residues. Trimming stripped 7 bases from V and 5 bases from J, with 14 bases between. Germline V gene lookup returns CDR1 SNHLY and CDR2 FYNNEI. In DNA form, the CDR3 reads TGTGCCAGCACCCTGGGCGGAGAGACCGGGGAGCTGTTTTTT. Amino acid sequence: CASTLGGETGELFF.

The chain couples TRBV9 to TRBJ2-7, with TRBD2 identical over 9 bases. Germline V CDR1 and CDR2: SGDLS, YYNGEE. The CDR3 covers 17 residues. Trimming cost V 0 bases and J 7 bases; bases outside gene matches: 14. CDR3 in DNA: TGTGCCAGCAGCGTAGTGTGTAGGACTAGCGCAACACGGGAGCAGTACTTC. Its protein product is CASSVVCRTSATREQYF.

The chain is built from TRBV5-1 and TRBJ2-3; no clear D gene. Germline V lookup: CDR1 SGHRS, CDR2 YFSETQ. Trimming took 4 bases from V and 5 from J, leaving 17 bases between them. The CDR3 runs 15 residues. The CDR3 is CASSPDRRARDTQYF. Here the CDR3 DNA reads TGCGCCAGCAGCCCGGATCGCCGAGCTAGAGATACGCAGTATTTT.

The genes are TRBV18 and TRBJ1-6; no reliable D call. The V gene lost 3 bases and the J gene lost 6 bases, with 12 bases spanning the gap. The CDR3 extends over 15 amino acids. The germline V gene has CDR1 KGHSH and CDR2 LQKENI. The DNA for the CDR3 is TGTGCCAGCTCACCTAACGACCCGCGTAATTCACCCCTCCACTTT. This encodes CASSPNDPRNSPLHF.

V usage is TRBV5-1 and J usage is TRBJ1-2; D is unresolved. V dropped 0 bases and J dropped 2 bases, with 14 bases sitting between them. Germline V CDR1 and CDR2: SGHRS, YFSETQ. There are 16 residues in the CDR3. CDR3 sequence reads: CASSLGMKGINYGYTF. The DNA of the CDR3 is TGCGCCAGCAGCTTGGGAATGAAGGGCATCAACTATGGCTACACCTTC. The whole variable domain, filled in from reference TRBV5-1 and TRBJ1-2, reads KAGVTQTPRYLIKTRGQQVTLSCSPISGHRSVSWYQQTPGQGLQFLFEYFSETQRNKGNFPGRFSGRQFSNSRSEMNVSTLELGDSALYLCASSLGMKGINYGYTFGSGTRLTVV.

The chain uses TRBV7-9 and TRBJ2-7, with unresolved D. The CDR3 has 12 residues. V lost 5 bases to trimming and J lost 3 bases, with 8 bases between them. From germline, CDR1 is SEHNR and CDR2 FQNEAQ (reference sequence). The CDR3: CASSPSFYEQYF. The CDR3 coding sequence is TGTGCCAGCAGCCCATCGTTCTACGAGCAGTACTTC.

As concerns this clone: A junction boundary mismatches the germline segment, possibly from a read error. This rearrangement joins TRBV7-7 to TRBJ2-3; 10 bases agree with TRBD2. Germline V lookup: CDR1 SSHAT, CDR2 FNYEAQ (reference sequence). The CDR3 is 15 residues long. This CDR3 reads CASSLTSGDTDTQYF. CDR3 nucleotide sequence: TGTGCTAGCAGCTTAACTAGCGGGGACACAGATACGCAGTATTTT.

The rearrangement joins TRBV27 to TRBJ2-7, with D perhaps TRBD1 (6 bases). V shed 2 bases and J shed 0 bases, with 14 bases lying between them. The CDR3 is 16 amino acids. From germline, CDR1 is MNHEY and CDR2 SMNVEV (reference sequence). CDR3 nucleotide sequence: TGTGCCAGCAGTTTACGTGGGCAGGGGTTCTCCTACGAGCAGTACTTC. Protein sequence: CASSLRGQGFSYEQYF.

The J gene is TRBJ2-1, the V gene TRBV7-3, with TRBD1 matching 9 bases. V dropped 0 bases and J dropped 10; count of bases not matched to a gene: 4. Looked up from germline, CDR1 is SGHTA and CDR2 is FQGTGA. There are 14 residues in the CDR3. CDR3 sequence: CASSLTLGQGEQFF. CDR3 sequence (DNA): TGTGCCAGCAGCTTAACGTTGGGACAGGGCGAGCAGTTCTTC.